The 30 T cell receptor beta chains in this list originate from one sample, sequenced in a study of T cells in Graves' hyperthyroidism and ophthalmopathy. Researchers amplified the TCR beta CDR3 regions from RNA transcripts. TCR CDR3 regions were first amplified by RT-PCR with HTBI primers. MiXCR, run by TCRdb on the multiplex PCR reads, gives a single entry per CDR3 protein. The sample contains roughly 500,000 distinct CDR3 sequences, over 11% of which appear only once. Sequences were obtained from blood. The receptors here all came from a woman in her twenties or thirties with Graves' hyperthyroidism that later progressed to Graves' ophthalmopathy.

J is TRBJ1-3 and V is TRBV28; D gene uncertain. Trimming left V 6 bases short and J 3 bases short, with 9 bases between. The CDR3 is made up of 13 amino acids. From germline, CDR1 is MDHEN and CDR2 SYDVKM. The CDR3 DNA reads TGTGCCAGCAGGTTGACGGATGGAAACACCATATATTTT. The encoded protein is CASRLTDGNTIYF.

This chain links TRBV19 with TRBJ2-7; no reliable D call. Trimming removed 2 bases at V and 3 bases at J, with 11 bases between. This CDR3 comprises 14 residues. Germline V CDR1 and CDR2: LNHDA, SQIVND (reference sequence). CDR3 sequence: CASSISLLNYEQYF. The CDR3 DNA reads TGTGCCAGTAGTATATCACTCCTCAACTACGAGCAGTACTTC.

This clonotype was counted ten times or more. This chain links TRBV27 with TRBJ2-3; maybe TRBD2 (5 bases). V was pared by 7 bases and J by 2 bases, with 13 bases between. Germline values: CDR1 MNHEY, CDR2 SMNVEV (reference sequence). The CDR3 consists of 14 residues. CDR3 loop: CASKWSGNTDTQYF. DNA for the CDR3: TGTGCCAGCAAATGGAGCGGTAACACAGATACGCAGTATTTT.

This clonotype has ten or more counts. This sequence joins TRBV6-6 and TRBJ2-5; D ambiguous. Germline loops: CDR1 MNHNY, CDR2 SVGAGI (reference sequence). The CDR3 totals 14 residues. V was cut by 0 bases and J by 3 bases, with 8 bases left in between. The CDR3 loop is CASSYSGHEETQYF. The CDR3 nucleotides are TGTGCCAGCAGTTACTCAGGGCACGAAGAGACCCAGTACTTC.

Only a few counts were recorded for this clonotype. This sequence joins TRBV19 and TRBJ2-7; tentatively, D is TRBD1 or TRBD2 (5 bases each). V dropped 7 bases and J dropped 2 bases, with 12 bases sitting between them. CDR3 size: 13 residues. Looked up from germline, CDR1 is LNHDA and CDR2 is SQIVND (reference sequence). The CDR3 sequence: CASKGPGTYEQYF. The DNA of the CDR3 is TGTGCCAGTAAGGGACCGGGCACCTACGAGCAGTACTTC.

Ten or more counts support this clonotype. V and J are TRBV6-5 and TRBJ2-7, with D tentatively TRBD1 or TRBD2 (5 bases each). V lost 2 bases and J lost 4, with 15 bases in between. Germline V lookup: CDR1 MNHEY, CDR2 SVGAGI. The CDR3 has 15 amino acids. The CDR3 spells CASSYLPGPVYEQYF. CDR3 bases: TGTGCCAGCAGTTACCTACCGGGGCCCGTATACGAGCAGTACTTC.

The chain carries TRBV7-3 and TRBJ1-1, with unresolved D. The V gene lost 2 bases and the J gene lost 4 bases, with 11 bases spanning the gap. CDR1 SGHTA and CDR2 FQGTGA come from the germline V gene. The CDR3 totals 14 residues. The CDR3 DNA is TGTGCCAGCAGCTTAGGTCACGGGATCACTGAAGCTTTCTTT. Residues: CASSLGHGITEAFF.

This clonotype was observed a few times. The chain has TRBV19 and TRBJ1-1, with 9 bases identical to TRBD1. The junction had 5 bases not matched to a gene; V was cut back by 5 bases and J by 4 bases. CDR3 length equals 14 residues. Germline V gives CDR1 LNHDA, CDR2 SQIVND (reference sequence). CDR3 amino acids: CASSAPDRGTEAFF. The CDR3 DNA sequence: TGTGCCAGTAGTGCTCCGGACAGGGGCACTGAAGCTTTCTTT. The variable domain in full, completed from reference TRBV19 and TRBJ1-1, reads DGGITQSPKYLFRKEGQNVTLSCEQNLNHDAMYWYRQDPGQGLRLIYYSQIVNDFQKGDIAEGYSVSREKKESFPLTVTSAQKNPTAFYLCASSAPDRGTEAFFGQGTRLTVV.

In its sample, this clonotype was seen many times. Here the CDR3 reads CAWTSFGLEPAVEQFF. Here the CDR3 DNA reads TGTGCCTGGACCTCTTTCGGTCTGGAGCCGGCGGTTGAGCAGTTCTTC. The chain recombines TRBV30 with TRBJ2-1; D is uncertain. The CDR3 covers 16 residues. Between the trimmed V and J ends, which lost 4 bases and 9 bases, there was a span of 25 bases. Germline V gene sequence: CDR1 GTSNPN, CDR2 SVGIG (reference sequence).

This clonotype has a handful of counts. This chain links TRBV19 with TRBJ2-1; 13 bases are shared with TRBD2. Losses at the gene ends were 8 bases for V and 5 bases for J; bases not matched to a gene: 6. The CDR3 is 15 amino acids. CDR1 and CDR2 from the germline V gene are LNHDA and SQIVND (reference sequence). The CDR3 here is CASCGGLAGHNEQFF. CDR3 DNA: TGTGCCAGTTGCGGGGGACTAGCGGGACACAATGAGCAGTTCTTC.

This sequence joins TRBV6-5 and TRBJ2-7; 8 nucleotides align to TRBD1. CDR1 MNHEY and CDR2 SVGAGI come from the germline V gene. The CDR3 has 16 amino acids. Trimming removed 2 bases from V and 6 bases from J; junction bases left unmatched: 12. The CDR3 DNA follows: TGTGCCAGCAGTTACGACGTGGACAGGGTCTTTACCGAGCAGTACTTC. Translated: CASSYDVDRVFTEQYF.

This clonotype was observed many times. The rearrangement uses TRBV15 and TRBJ1-4, with no clear D. This CDR3 is built from 16 residues. V lost 0 bases and J 8 bases, leaving 16 bases between the germline ends. Germline CDR1 LNHNV, CDR2 YYDKDF (reference sequence). The CDR3 bases are TGTGCCACCAGCAGAGATTGGAGACTCCGAGCCGAAAAACTGTTTTTT. It yields the protein CATSRDWRLRAEKLFF.

There are a few counts of this clonotype. V and J are TRBV20-1 and TRBJ1-2; D remains unclear. CDR3 length equals 11 residues. In germline, CDR1 is DFQATT, CDR2 SNEGSKA (reference sequence). Between the trimmed V and J ends, which lost 2 bases and 8 bases, there was a span of 9 bases. In DNA form, the CDR3 reads TGCAGTGCTAGACCGGGCCTAGGCTACACCTTC. Its translation is CSARPGLGYTF.

This clonotype has ten or more counts. The chain recombines TRBV20-1 with TRBJ2-7; D may be TRBD1 or TRBD2 (5 bases each). This CDR3 has 15 amino acids. V shed 0 bases and J shed 3 bases, with 15 bases lying between them. The germline V gene encodes CDR1 DFQATT and CDR2 SNEGSKA (reference sequence). The CDR3 sequence is CSARDLGAQIYEQYF. CDR3 DNA: TGCAGTGCTAGAGACCTCGGGGCCCAGATCTACGAGCAGTACTTC.

Many counts were recorded for this clonotype. The V and J genes are TRBV9 and TRBJ2-1; a weak D match, TRBD2 (5 bases). Per germline, CDR1 SGDLS and CDR2 YYNGEE. Trimming cost V 0 bases and J 3 bases, with 10 bases left between them. CDR3 length: 15 amino acids. The CDR3, as DNA: TGTGCCAGCAGCGTAGCGGGCGAGGGCTACAATGAGCAGTTCTTC. Protein sequence: CASSVAGEGYNEQFF.

With regard to this clonotype: One end of the junction is discordant with germline, which a read error may explain. The rearrangement links TRBV12-3 or TRBV12-4 to TRBJ1-1; a possible D gene is TRBD1 (5 bases). The CDR3 is made up of 15 amino acids. The CDR3 DNA is TGTGCCAGCAGCCTCAGGGCGCCCATGAACACTGAATCTTTCTTT. This sequence encodes CASSLRAPMNTESFF.

This clonotype was counted at least ten times. The chain uses TRBV6-1 and TRBJ2-1, with 9 positions matching TRBD1. CDR1 is MNHNS and CDR2 is SASEGT in the germline V gene. The CDR3 sequence is 15 residues long. V was clipped by 5 bases and J by 4 bases; unmatched bases: 6. CDR3 coding DNA: TGTGCCAGCAGTTCACCGGGACAGGGATACAATGAGCAGTTCTTC. This gives the protein CASSSPGQGYNEQFF.

As DNA, the CDR3 is TGTGCCAGCACCACCAGAGGGGTAATAGCTAACTATGGCTACACCTTC. Protein sequence: CASTTRGVIANYGYTF. J is TRBJ1-2 and V is TRBV5-6, with D possibly matching TRBD1 (5 bases). The CDR3 spans 16 residues. In germline, CDR1 is SGHDT, CDR2 YYEEEE. The V end was cut by 6 bases, the J end by 0 bases, with 18 bases between.

This rearrangement joins TRBV19 to TRBJ2-7, with 10 bases identical to TRBD1. The CDR3 loop spans 16 amino acids. V dropped 3 bases and J dropped 2; count of bases not matched to a gene: 7. Germline V gives CDR1 LNHDA, CDR2 SQIVND (reference sequence). The CDR3 region is CASSIPEGQGTYEQYF. DNA of the CDR3: TGTGCCAGTAGTATCCCCGAGGGACAGGGGACCTACGAGCAGTACTTC.

The rearrangement joins TRBV29-1 to TRBJ2-5; 7 nucleotides agree with TRBD2. Germline V gene lookup returns CDR1 SQVTM and CDR2 ANQGSEA. V lost 3 bases, J lost 5 bases, and 3 bases stayed unmatched. CDR3 length: 12 residues. CDR3 loop: CSVEGGKETQYF. In DNA, the CDR3 is TGCAGCGTTGAGGGAGGGAAGGAGACCCAGTACTTC.

This clonotype was detected many times. The CDR3 protein is CASSRQGTGELFF. The DNA of the CDR3 is TGTGCCAGCAGCCGGCAGGGGACCGGGGAGCTGTTTTTT. The chain employs TRBV11-3 and TRBJ2-2; D is possibly TRBD1 (6 bases). CDR1 and CDR2 from the germline V gene are SGHNT and YENEEA. The CDR3 sequence is 13 residues long. Trimming stripped 5 bases from V and 5 bases from J, with 9 bases between. Complete variable domain (other parts from reference TRBV11-3 and TRBJ2-2): EAGVVQSPRYKIIEKKQPVAFWCNPISGHNTLYWYLQNLGQGPELLIRYENEEAVDDSQLPKDRFSAERLKGVDSTLKIQPAELGDSAVYLCASSRQGTGELFFGEGSRLTVL.

In the case of this clonotype: This CDR3 fails to terminate in the conserved phenylalanine or tryptophan, so it likely reflects a read error. The J gene is TRBJ2-2, the V gene TRBV27, with TRBD1 matching 9 bases. V shed 8 bases, J shed 0 bases, and the junction held 4 bases outside the gene matches. The germline gives CDR1 MNHEY, CDR2 SMNVEV (reference sequence). The CDR3 sequence is 15 residues long. The CDR3 nucleotides read TGTGCCAGCGCAGACAGGGGGGCGAACACCGGGGAGCTGTTTTAT. Its translation: CASADRGANTGELFY.

In this sample, this clonotype turned up many times. This chain connects TRBV7-8 to TRBJ2-7, with 7 positions matching TRBD2. Germline V gene lookup returns CDR1 SGHVS and CDR2 FQNEAQ. The CDR3 totals 15 residues. V shed 4 bases, J shed 4 bases, and the junction held 10 bases outside the gene matches. CDR3 loop: CASSSPLTSEYEQYF. Here the CDR3 DNA reads TGTGCCAGCAGCTCGCCTCTCACTAGCGAGTACGAGCAGTACTTC. The whole variable domain, filled in from reference TRBV7-8 and TRBJ2-7, reads GAGVSQSPRYKVAKRGQDVALRCDPISGHVSLFWYQQALGQGPEFLTYFQNEAQLDKSGLPSDRFFAERPEGSVSTLKIQRTQQEDSAVYLCASSSPLTSEYEQYFGPGTRLTVT.

Many counts were recorded for this clonotype. V usage is TRBV28 and J usage is TRBJ2-7; D is undetermined. The CDR3 sequence is 18 residues long. The germline V and J ends were trimmed by 3 bases and 0 bases, with 21 bases remaining between them. Germline V CDR1 and CDR2: MDHEN, SYDVKM. The DNA of the CDR3 is TGTGCCAGCAGTTTGTTTCGGGTCTCGAGACGTAACTCCTACGAGCAGTACTTC. As protein: CASSLFRVSRRNSYEQYF.

This clonotype was seen many times. The chain is built from TRBV28 and TRBJ2-3; D gene ambiguous. V dropped 9 bases and J dropped 6 bases, with 10 bases sitting between them. The CDR3 totals 11 residues. Germline-derived CDR1 and CDR2 are MDHEN and SYDVKM. This chain's CDR3 is CASKFADTQYF. CDR3 nucleotide sequence: TGTGCCAGTAAATTCGCGGATACGCAGTATTTT.

This clonotype was seen ten or more times. This sequence joins TRBV10-3 and TRBJ2-7, with 7 bases matching TRBD1. CDR1 is ENHRY and CDR2 is SYGVKD in the germline V gene. J gave up 5 bases and V 9 bases, and 7 bases lay outside the gene matches. The CDR3 covers 12 residues. The CDR3 bases are TGTGCCATTCAGGGGGACATCGACGAGCAGTACTTC. Residues: CAIQGDIDEQYF.

This clonotype was detected many times. This chain links TRBV11-2 with TRBJ2-3, with 8 bases identical to TRBD2. This CDR3 contains 17 residues. Germline V gives CDR1 SGHAT, CDR2 FQNNGV. Trimming at V came to 7 bases and at J to 6 bases, leaving 18 bases not matched to a gene. CDR3 nucleotides: TGTGCCAGCACCCGTCAGGGGTGGCTAGCGGGTGGGGATACGCAGTATTTT. Translating gives CASTRQGWLAGGDTQYF. The variable domain in full, completed from reference TRBV11-2 and TRBJ2-3, reads EAGVAQSPRYKIIEKRQSVAFWCNPISGHATLYWYQQILGQGPKLLIQFQNNGVVDDSQLPKDRFSAERLKGVDSTLKIQPAKLEDSAVYLCASTRQGWLAGGDTQYFGPGTRLTVL.

This clonotype was seen many times. This sequence joins TRBV20-1 and TRBJ1-2, with 9 bases fitting TRBD1. Germline V gene sequence: CDR1 DFQATT, CDR2 SNEGSKA (reference sequence). J gave up 2 bases and V 5 bases, and 3 bases lay outside the gene matches. CDR3 size: 13 residues. The CDR3 sequence: CSAETGGNYGYTF. The CDR3 nucleotides are TGCAGTGCTGAAACAGGGGGCAACTATGGCTACACCTTC.

This clonotype came up many times. The rearrangement links TRBV29-1 to TRBJ2-7; D is undetermined. Germline V gene sequence: CDR1 SQVTM, CDR2 ANQGSEA. The germline V and J ends were trimmed by 6 bases and 5 bases, with 11 bases remaining between them. The CDR3 runs 11 residues. The CDR3 sequence: CSVQAGDEQYF. In DNA, the CDR3 is TGCAGCGTGCAGGCAGGAGACGAGCAGTACTTC.

This clonotype was counted only a few times. V and J are TRBV19 and TRBJ1-1; TRBD1 is a possible D gene (5 bases). CDR3 length: 14 amino acids. Trimming took 5 bases from V and 5 from J, leaving 15 bases between them. From germline, CDR1 is LNHDA and CDR2 SQIVND (reference sequence). CDR3 loop: CASSHPGFGTEAFF. The CDR3 coding sequence is TGTGCCAGTAGTCATCCAGGGTTCGGAACTGAAGCTTTCTTT.